This T cell receptor beta chain was retrieved from a study of shared clonotypes between healthy human individuals (dated by TCRdb to 2019 to 2021). Regarding the research as a whole: Two women and three men aged 18 to 49 years were included in the cohort. To estimate repertoire size and how much clonotypes are shared between individuals, the study performed deep sequencing of blood TCR repertoires from roughly five healthy adults. Different laboratories and diverse techniques were used to prepare libraries and sequence TCR repertoires, to increase sequencing depth and limit assay-specific biases. Per donor, three plates each were used for CD4 naive and CD4 memory, two for CD8 naive, and one for CD8 memory. Each donor's leukapheresis produced roughly between roughly 0.85 and 9.5 billion PBMCs. Results the study describes overall, beyond this receptor: Naive subsets generally had larger estimated clonotype richness than memory subsets. Pairwise subsampling led to the expectation that sequencing depth would affect the degree of clonotype sharing among donors. Only blood was sampled, and tissue TCR repertoires likely differ from those in blood. Even with the large sequencing depth, rarefaction of the sorted-subset datasets indicated that sequencing was incomplete. The genetic and exposure-history diversity represented was limited by the small number of donors. Compared with non-shared clonotypes, clonotypes shared by all four sorted-subset donors had higher generation probabilities. Approximately 4.8% of naive CD4, around 3.5% of naive CD8, approximately 2% of memory CD4, and around 0.4% of memory CD8 clonotypes were shared across several donors.

Here V drops 6 bases and J drops 4 bases, and the junction holds 4 bases not matched to any gene. The CDR3 contains 13 residues, cysteine and phenylalanine counted. The sequence is cut down to CDR3 DNA, 39 bases in frame from base 1. Via the germline V gene, CDR1 is MGHDK and CDR2 SYGVNS. Healthy HIV-negative adults with no recently reported acute infections or vaccinations were included as donors. All donors were Caucasian adults living in Nashville, Tennessee, USA. Magnetic negative selection was used to enrich CD4+ T cells, after which naive cells were positively selected on CD45RA and the negative fraction became the memory subset. Blood was collected by leukapheresis, and PBMCs were isolated by Ficoll-Histopaque density gradient centrifugation and then cryopreserved in liquid nitrogen vapor phase. Analytical flow cytometry was used to check the purity and quantity of every magnetically sorted T cell population. Each sorted fraction had its genomic DNA isolated and then quantified by UV absorbance on a Nanodrop 2000c.

In this sample, this clone turned up once. What antigen it recognizes has not been identified. No per-base quality is available; no much larger clone lies one base away. Other DNA sequences in the sample encode the same CDR3. Using the deep immunoSEQ assay, TCR CDR3 regions were amplified from genomic DNA by multiplex PCR. Extracted genomic DNA from each cell subset was spread evenly across all wells of several immunoSEQ 96-well plates, with each plate serving as a replicate. For sorted subsets, 150 to 200 ng genomic DNA, equal to 25,000 to 35,000 T cell genomes, was loaded into each replicate PCR. Purified libraries were measured with a Qubit 3.0 fluorometer, size-checked on a Bioanalyzer 2100, and measured again with the KAPA Library Quantification kit. Each immunoSEQ 96-well plate was sequenced on its own single-read 150-cycle Illumina NextSeq 550 flow cell. The published analysis was carried out like this. Because the immunoSEQ output included only junctional sequences and no quality scores, the filtering could not be the same as the filtering used for full-length reads. To assign V/J genes and CDR3, sequences were annotated against IMGT germline references using PyIR, a Python wrapper for IgBLAST v1.9. Reads were removed for weak V/J assignments (E-value above 1e-6), missing CDR3, stop codons, out-of-frame junctions, or ambiguous translated residues. V3J clonotypes were defined by identical inferred V gene, J gene, and CDR3 amino acid sequence. Percentage overlap between repertoires was computed as shared unique clonotypes divided by the size of the smaller repertoire. Three approaches were used to assess repertoire richness: RTK rarefaction, the Chao1 estimator, and Recon v2.1 estimates of unobserved clonotypes. Generation probabilities for all TCRbeta clonotypes obtained by the gDNA method from a few donors were computed using OLGA. Here the immuneACCESS table is served through TCRdb, limited to in-frame sequences with V and J called. Missing clones are a known gap in these copies; in checked studies unresolved V genes cover under half, and the rest lacks a known reason. V, J and clone size were drawn from that table, and D and trimming were deduced from the DNA. In this sample the table shows about 2.3 million clones, over 90% of which occur a single time. Jointly, the top ten make up about 0.39% of the sample.

The source material was naive CD4+ T cells from PBMCs. In the paper's terms, the cell subset or site label means: CD45RA+ positively selected. The receptor comes from a man in his late teens or twenties in good health. Some clones in this sample may be carry-over from other donors' samples. The sequence links TRBV25-1 to TRBJ1-1; 8 junctional bases match TRBD1. CDR3 region: CASRATGGTEAFF. The nucleotides read TGTGCCAGCAGGGCTACAGGGGGCACTGAAGCTTTCTTT.